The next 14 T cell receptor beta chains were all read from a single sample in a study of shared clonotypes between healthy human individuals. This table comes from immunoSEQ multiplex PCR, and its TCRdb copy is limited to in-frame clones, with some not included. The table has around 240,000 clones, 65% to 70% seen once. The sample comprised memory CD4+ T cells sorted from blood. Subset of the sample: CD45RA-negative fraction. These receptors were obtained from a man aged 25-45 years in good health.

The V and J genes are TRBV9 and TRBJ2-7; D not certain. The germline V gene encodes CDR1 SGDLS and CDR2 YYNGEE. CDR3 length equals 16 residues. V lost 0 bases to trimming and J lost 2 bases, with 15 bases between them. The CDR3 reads CASSVDWAADTYEQYF. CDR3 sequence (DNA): TGTGCCAGCAGCGTAGATTGGGCAGCAGACACCTACGAGCAGTACTTC.

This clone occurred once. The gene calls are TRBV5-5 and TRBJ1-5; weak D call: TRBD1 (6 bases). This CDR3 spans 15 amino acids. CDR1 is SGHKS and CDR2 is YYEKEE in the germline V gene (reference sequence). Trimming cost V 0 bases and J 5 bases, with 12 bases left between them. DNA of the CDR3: TGTGCCAGCAGCTTGGAAGGGGGAGCGGATCAGCCCCAGCATTTT. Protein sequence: CASSLEGGADQPQHF.

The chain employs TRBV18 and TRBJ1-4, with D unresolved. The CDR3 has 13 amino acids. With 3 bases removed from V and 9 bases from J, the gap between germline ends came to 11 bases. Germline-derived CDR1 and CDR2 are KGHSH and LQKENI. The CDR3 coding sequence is TGTGCCAGCTCACCTACCCGCGAGCAAAAACTGTTTTTT. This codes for CASSPTREQKLFF.

CDR3 coding DNA: TGTGCCAGCAGCTTAGGACACCCGCCTCAAGAGACCCAGTACTTC. Protein: CASSLGHPPQETQYF. The chain links TRBV7-7 to TRBJ2-5; no reliable D call. This CDR3 is built from 15 residues. V lost 1 base and J 2 bases, leaving 11 bases between the germline ends. The V gene's germline CDR1 is SSHAT and CDR2 FNYEAQ (reference sequence).

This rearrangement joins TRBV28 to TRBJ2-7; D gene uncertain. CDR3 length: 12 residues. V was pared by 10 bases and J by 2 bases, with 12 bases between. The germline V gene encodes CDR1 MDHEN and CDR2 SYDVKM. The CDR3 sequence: CATVQGTYEQYF. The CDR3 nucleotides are TGTGCCACGGTCCAAGGTACCTACGAGCAGTACTTC.

DNA for the CDR3: TGTGCCAGCAGTCCCCAGGGATGGGAAGCTTTCTTT. Translating gives CASSPQGWEAFF. The chain uses TRBV2 and TRBJ1-1, with a tentative D call TRBD1 (5 bases). V lost 5 bases and J 8 bases, leaving 12 bases between the germline ends. CDR1 is SNHLY and CDR2 is FYNNEI in the germline V gene. This CDR3 is 12 amino acids long.

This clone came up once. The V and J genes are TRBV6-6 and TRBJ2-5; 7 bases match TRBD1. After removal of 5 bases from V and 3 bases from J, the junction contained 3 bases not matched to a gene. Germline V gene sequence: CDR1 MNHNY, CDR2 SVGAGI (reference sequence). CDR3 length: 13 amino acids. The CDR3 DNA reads TGTGCCAGCAGTGGACAGGTTGAAGAGACCCAGTACTTC. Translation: CASSGQVEETQYF.

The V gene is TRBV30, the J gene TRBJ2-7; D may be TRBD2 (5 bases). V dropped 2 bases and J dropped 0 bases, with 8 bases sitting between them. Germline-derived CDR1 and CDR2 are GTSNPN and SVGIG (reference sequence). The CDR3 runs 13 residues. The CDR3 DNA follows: TGTGCCTGGAGTAGAGGGTACTCCTACGAGCAGTACTTC. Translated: CAWSRGYSYEQYF.

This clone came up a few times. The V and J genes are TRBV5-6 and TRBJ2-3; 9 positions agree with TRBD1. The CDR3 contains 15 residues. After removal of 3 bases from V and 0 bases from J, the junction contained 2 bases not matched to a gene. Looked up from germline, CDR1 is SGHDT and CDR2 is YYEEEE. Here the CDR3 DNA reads TGTGCCAGCAGCTGGGACAGGGTGAGCACAGATACGCAGTATTTT. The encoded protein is CASSWDRVSTDTQYF. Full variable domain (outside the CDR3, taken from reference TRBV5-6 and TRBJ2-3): DAGVTQSPTHLIKTRGQQVTLRCSPKSGHDTVSWYQQALGQGPQFIFQYYEEEERQRGNFPDRFSGHQFPNYSSELNVNALLLGDSALYLCASSWDRVSTDTQYFGPGTRLTVL.

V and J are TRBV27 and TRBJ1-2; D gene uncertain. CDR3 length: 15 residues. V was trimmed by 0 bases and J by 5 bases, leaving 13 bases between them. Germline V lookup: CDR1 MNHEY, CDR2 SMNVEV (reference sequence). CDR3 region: CASSLSTDPYYGYTF. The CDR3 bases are TGTGCCAGCAGTTTATCGACTGACCCCTATTATGGCTACACCTTC.

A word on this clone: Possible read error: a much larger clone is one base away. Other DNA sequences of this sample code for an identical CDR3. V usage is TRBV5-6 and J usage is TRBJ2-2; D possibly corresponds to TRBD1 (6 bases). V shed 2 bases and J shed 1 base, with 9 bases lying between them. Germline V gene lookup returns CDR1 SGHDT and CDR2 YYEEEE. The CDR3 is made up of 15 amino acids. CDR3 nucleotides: TGTGCCAGCAGCTTATCAGGGGTGAACACCGGGGAGCTGTTTTTT. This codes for CASSLSGVNTGELFF.

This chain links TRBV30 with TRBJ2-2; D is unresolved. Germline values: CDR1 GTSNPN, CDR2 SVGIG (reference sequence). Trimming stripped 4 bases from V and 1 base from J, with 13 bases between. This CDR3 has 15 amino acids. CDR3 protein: CAWTASFLNTGELFF. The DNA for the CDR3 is TGTGCCTGGACCGCGTCCTTCTTGAACACCGGGGAGCTGTTTTTT.

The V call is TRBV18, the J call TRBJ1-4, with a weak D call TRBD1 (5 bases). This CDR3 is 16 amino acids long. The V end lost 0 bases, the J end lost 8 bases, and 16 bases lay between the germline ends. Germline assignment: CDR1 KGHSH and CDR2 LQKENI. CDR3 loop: CASSPPVRQGGEKLFF. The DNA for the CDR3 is TGTGCCAGCTCACCACCAGTACGCCAGGGTGGAGAAAAACTGTTTTTT.

CDR3 sequence (DNA): TGTGCCAGCAGCTTAAGGGGGACAGCAAGTATAAAATATGGCTACACCTTC. Its translation: CASSLRGTASIKYGYTF. The V gene is TRBV7-8, the J gene TRBJ1-2; TRBD1 matches 7 bases. The CDR3 has 17 residues. V lost 2 bases to trimming and J lost 5 bases; unmatched junction nucleotides: 14. Per the germline V gene, CDR1 is SGHVS and CDR2 is FQNEAQ.